These 9 T cell receptor beta chains were sequenced from one sample in a study of T-cell reconstitution after alpha-beta-depleted transplantation in children (dated by TCRdb to the mid-2010s). The receptor library was made with PCR. Sequencing took place on an Illumina HiSeq 2500. Molecular barcoding was employed in the preparation of TCR libraries, with unique molecular identifiers being used to normalize TCRbeta repertoire quantification. Using fastp trimming at Q25 and MiXCR clonotype assembly, TCRdb reanalyzed the public sequencing data and kept in-frame beta chains. CDR3 protein sequences are deduplicated, and each keeps its most common genes and DNA. Present in this sample are under 750,000 distinct CDR3 sequences, around 23% of which were seen just once. Approximately 14% of the sample goes to the ten largest clones. This specimen's treatment or condition label, per the study, means: allogeneic hematopoietic cell transplantation with graft depleted of TCRalphabeta T cells and CD19 B cells.

The sequencing used PBMCs, mostly from graft donor cells, collected 360 days after TCRalphabeta/CD19-depleted stem cell transplant. Receptors originate from a boy in the first two years of life who had a stem cell transplant for acute myeloid leukemia, so the T cells may come from the graft donor.

This chain joins TRBV3-1 and TRBJ2-5; TRBD1 agrees at 7 bases. With 7 bases clipped from V and 4 bases from J, the junction kept 15 bases outside the gene matches. The CDR3 length is 16 residues. Per the germline V gene, CDR1 is LGHDT and CDR2 is YNNKEL (reference sequence). CDR3 in amino acids: CASKLSPGQTRETQYF. The CDR3, as DNA: TGTGCCAGCAAGCTATCCCCGGGACAGACCAGAGAGACCCAGTACTTC.

This chain links TRBV24-1 with TRBJ2-1; D remains unclear. Germline lookup yields CDR1 KGHDR and CDR2 SFDVKD. V shed 3 bases and J shed 5 bases, with 19 bases lying between them. The CDR3 has 17 amino acids. The CDR3 protein is CATSDDPGSSAHNEQFF. The CDR3 bases are TGTGCCACCAGTGATGACCCGGGTTCTTCAGCCCACAATGAGCAGTTCTTC.

J is TRBJ2-3 and V is TRBV2, with D uncertain. Trimming left V 6 bases short and J 0 bases short, with 10 bases between. There are 14 residues in the CDR3. Per germline, CDR1 SNHLY and CDR2 FYNNEI. The chain's CDR3 is CASRSYASTDTQYF. CDR3 DNA: TGTGCCAGCAGAAGTTATGCCAGCACAGATACGCAGTATTTT.

This clonotype has at least ten counts. The chain links TRBV20-1 to TRBJ2-7; 11 bases are shared with TRBD2. This CDR3 has 16 amino acids. V was pared by 0 bases and J by 0 bases, with 4 bases of the junction left unmatched. CDR1 is DFQATT and CDR2 is SNEGSKA in the germline V gene (reference sequence). In DNA form, the CDR3 reads TGCAGTGCTAGAGAGCAGACTAGCGGGGCCTCCTACGAGCAGTACTTC. Protein: CSAREQTSGASYEQYF.

In this sample, this clonotype turned up many times. This chain links TRBV20-1 with TRBJ2-1; 7 nucleotides align to TRBD1. Unmatched junction bases numbered 1, after V lost 3 bases and J lost 5 bases. Germline V gene sequence: CDR1 DFQATT, CDR2 SNEGSKA (reference sequence). This CDR3 is 12 amino acids long. In nucleotides, the CDR3 is TGCAGTGCTAGGGACAGGCACAATGAGCAGTTCTTC. This gives the protein CSARDRHNEQFF.

This clonotype was picked up a small number of times. V and J are TRBV4-2 and TRBJ2-1, with D perhaps matching TRBD2 (5 bases). CDR3 length: 16 residues. Germline V gene sequence: CDR1 LGHNA, CDR2 YNFKEQ. The V and J ends lost 2 bases and 0 bases respectively, with 11 bases between them. The CDR3 sequence is CASSQRGLSSYNEQFF. CDR3 coding DNA: TGTGCCAGCAGCCAACGGGGTCTAAGCTCCTACAATGAGCAGTTCTTC.

This chain joins TRBV28 and TRBJ2-7; TRBD2 is a possible D gene (6 bases). This CDR3 spans 18 amino acids. The V end was cut by 0 bases, the J end by 0 bases, with 18 bases between. Germline CDR1 reads MDHEN; CDR2 reads SYDVKM. The CDR3 is CASSLWRGPSPYSYEQYV. DNA of the CDR3: TGTGCCAGCAGTTTATGGCGGGGACCTTCCCCGTACTCCTACGAGCAGTACGTC.

This clonotype showed up just a few times. V and J are TRBV7-9 and TRBJ1-1, with TRBD1 matching 9 bases. Germline assignment: CDR1 SEHNR and CDR2 FQNEAQ (reference sequence). V lost 3 bases and J lost 0; bases outside the gene matches: 8. The CDR3 covers 17 residues. The CDR3 loop is CASSFPGQGSLNTEAFF. The CDR3 DNA reads as TGTGCCAGCAGCTTCCCCGGACAGGGGAGTTTGAACACTGAAGCTTTCTTT.

V and J are TRBV20-1 and TRBJ1-2; D gene unclear. The CDR3 covers 14 residues. V lost 0 bases, J lost 4 bases, and 12 bases lay in between. Per the germline V gene, CDR1 is DFQATT and CDR2 is SNEGSKA (reference sequence). In nucleotides, the CDR3 is TGCAGTGCTAGAGATCCTCGGACCGCCTATGGCTACACCTTC. Its translation is CSARDPRTAYGYTF.